The entry that follows covers one TCR beta chain sequence. Its antigen is not identified. PCR primers comprised 60 Vbeta and 13 Jbeta primers. Profiled with immunoSEQ multiplex PCR; TCRdb holds only in-frame clones, not every one. The sample lists about 130,000 clones, approximately 69% occurring once. Participants comprised healthy donors of bone marrow. The data stem from a study of cytomegalovirus exposure and HLA in healthy donors. On the study more broadly: There were nearly 120 million unique TCR beta sequences, drawn from roughly 200 million T cells, in an earlier analysis.

Study-level results: The authors listed 150 to 200 TCR beta chains as cytomegalovirus-associated.

CDR3 length equals 15 residues. Germline V gene lookup returns CDR1 SGHRS and CDR2 YFSETQ. V was pared by 0 bases and J by 6 bases, with 15 bases between. The source of this sequence is a man aged 40-49 years in good health and CMV-seropositive. V usage is TRBV5-1 and J usage is TRBJ1-2, with D possibly being TRBD1 (6 bases). The sequenced material came from PBMCs. CDR3 amino acids: CASSLAQGIPHGYTF. In DNA, the CDR3 is TGCGCCAGCAGCTTGGCTCAGGGGATCCCACATGGCTACACCTTC.